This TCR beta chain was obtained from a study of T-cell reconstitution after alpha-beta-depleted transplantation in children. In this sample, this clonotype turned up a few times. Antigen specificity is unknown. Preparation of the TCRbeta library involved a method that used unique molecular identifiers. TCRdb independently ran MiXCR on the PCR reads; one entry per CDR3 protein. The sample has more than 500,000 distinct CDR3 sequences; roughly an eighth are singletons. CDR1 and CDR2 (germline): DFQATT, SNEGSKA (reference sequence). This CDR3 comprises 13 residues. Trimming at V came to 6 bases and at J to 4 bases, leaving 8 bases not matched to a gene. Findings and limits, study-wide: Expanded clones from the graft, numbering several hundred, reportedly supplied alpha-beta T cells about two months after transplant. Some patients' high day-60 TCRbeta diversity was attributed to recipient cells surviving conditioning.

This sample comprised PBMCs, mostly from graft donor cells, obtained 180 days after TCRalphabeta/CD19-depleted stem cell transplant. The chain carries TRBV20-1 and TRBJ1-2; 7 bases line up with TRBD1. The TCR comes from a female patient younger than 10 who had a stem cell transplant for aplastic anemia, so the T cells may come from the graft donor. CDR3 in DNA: TGCAGTGCCGTATCACAGGGGACCTATGGCTACACCTTC. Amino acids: CSAVSQGTYGYTF.